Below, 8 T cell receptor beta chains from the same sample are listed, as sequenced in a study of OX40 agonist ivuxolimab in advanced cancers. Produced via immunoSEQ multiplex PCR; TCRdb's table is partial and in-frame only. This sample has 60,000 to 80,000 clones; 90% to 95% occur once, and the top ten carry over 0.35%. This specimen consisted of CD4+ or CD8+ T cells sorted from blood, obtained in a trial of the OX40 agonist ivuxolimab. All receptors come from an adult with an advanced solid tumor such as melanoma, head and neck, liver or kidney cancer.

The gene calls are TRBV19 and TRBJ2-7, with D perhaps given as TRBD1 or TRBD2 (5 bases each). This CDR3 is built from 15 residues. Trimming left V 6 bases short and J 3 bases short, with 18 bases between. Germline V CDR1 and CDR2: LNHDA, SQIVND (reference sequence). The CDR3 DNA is TGTGCCAGTAGCCTCGCTACCGGGACGGTCTACGAGCAGTACTTC. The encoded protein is CASSLATGTVYEQYF.

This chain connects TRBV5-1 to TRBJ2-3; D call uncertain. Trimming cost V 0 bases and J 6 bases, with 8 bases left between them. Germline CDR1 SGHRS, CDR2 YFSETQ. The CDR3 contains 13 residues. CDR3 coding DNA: TGCGCCAGCAGCTTGGATGCCCTCGATACGCAGTATTTT. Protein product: CASSLDALDTQYF.

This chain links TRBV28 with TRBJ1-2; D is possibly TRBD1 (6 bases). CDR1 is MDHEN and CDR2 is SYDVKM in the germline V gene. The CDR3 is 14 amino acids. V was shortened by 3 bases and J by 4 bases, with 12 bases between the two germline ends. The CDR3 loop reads CASSLGGQPYGYTF. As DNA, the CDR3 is TGTGCCAGCAGTTTGGGTGGACAGCCCTATGGCTACACCTTC.

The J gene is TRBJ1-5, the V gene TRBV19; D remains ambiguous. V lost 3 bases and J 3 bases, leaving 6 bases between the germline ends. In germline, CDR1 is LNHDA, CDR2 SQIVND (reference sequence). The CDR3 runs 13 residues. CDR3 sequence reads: CASSIQDNQPQHF. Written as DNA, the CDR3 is TGTGCCAGTAGTATTCAGGACAATCAGCCCCAGCATTTT.

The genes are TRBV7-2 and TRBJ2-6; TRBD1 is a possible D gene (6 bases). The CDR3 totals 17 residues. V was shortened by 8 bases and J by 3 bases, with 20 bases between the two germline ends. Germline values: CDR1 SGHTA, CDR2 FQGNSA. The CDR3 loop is CASAPTGYASGANVLTF. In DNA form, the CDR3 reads TGTGCCAGCGCACCAACAGGGTATGCAAGTGGGGCCAACGTCCTGACTTTC.

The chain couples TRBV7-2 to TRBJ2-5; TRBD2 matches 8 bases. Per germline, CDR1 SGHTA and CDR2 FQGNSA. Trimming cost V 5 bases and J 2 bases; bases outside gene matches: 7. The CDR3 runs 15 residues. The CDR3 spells CASSRGAGAQETQYF. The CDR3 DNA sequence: TGTGCCAGCAGCCGGGGAGCGGGAGCACAAGAGACCCAGTACTTC.

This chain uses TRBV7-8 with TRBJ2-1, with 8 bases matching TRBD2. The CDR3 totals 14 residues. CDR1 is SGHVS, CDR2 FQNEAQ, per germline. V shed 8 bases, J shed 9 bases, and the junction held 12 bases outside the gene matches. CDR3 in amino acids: CASAGLGGPTEQFF. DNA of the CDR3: TGTGCCAGCGCGGGACTAGGTGGGCCCACTGAGCAGTTCTTC.

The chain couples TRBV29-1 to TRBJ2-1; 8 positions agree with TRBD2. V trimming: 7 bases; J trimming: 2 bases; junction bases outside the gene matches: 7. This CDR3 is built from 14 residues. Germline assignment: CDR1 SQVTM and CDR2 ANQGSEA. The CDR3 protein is CSAQREQPYNEQFF. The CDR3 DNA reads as TGCAGCGCCCAGCGGGAGCAACCCTACAATGAGCAGTTCTTC.